This T cell receptor beta chain was captured in a study of cytomegalovirus exposure and HLA in healthy donors. The junction had 10 bases not matched to a gene; V was cut back by 2 bases and J by 5 bases. This CDR3 contains 16 residues. CDR1 SGHTA and CDR2 FQGNSA come from the germline V gene. Study-wide results and caveats: The records held CMV serostatus as the only immune exposure information.

Amplification used 60 Vbeta primers and 13 Jbeta primers. Profiled with immunoSEQ multiplex PCR; TCRdb holds only in-frame clones, not every one. The sample holds 250,000 to 350,000 clones, approximately 90% seen once. In the case of this clone: As yet, its antigen is unknown.

The sample taken for sequencing was PBMCs. The sequence was obtained from a man aged 40-49 years in good health and CMV-seropositive. This chain connects TRBV7-2 to TRBJ2-5, with 8 bases identical to TRBD2. CDR3 nucleotides: TGTGCCAGCAGCTTAAGTGTGCGGGAGGTAGGGGAGACCCAGTACTTC. It specifies CASSLSVREVGETQYF.